This TCR beta chain was identified in a study of beta chain features in type 1 diabetes. Study-wide results and caveats: Patients with Type 1 diabetes showed moderately but significantly shorter TCRB CDR3s in all four CD4+ subsets.

The table lists this clone with many counts. The target antigen is unknown. The whole isolated RNA underwent reverse transcription, so sequencing captured expressed TCRB transcripts. TCRdb's table, derived via immunoSEQ multiplex PCR, lists solely in-frame clones and lacks some. This sample has hundreds of thousands of clones, with approximately 15% found just once. Sorting that relied on CD45RO/CCR7/CD25/CD127/CD95/CD27 yielded CD4+ naive, central memory, regulatory and stem cell-like memory cells. This CDR3 has 16 amino acids. Germline V lookup: CDR1 SGHNT, CDR2 YENEEA. J gave up 4 bases and V 1 base, and 6 bases lay outside the gene matches.

The TCR sequence derives from a man aged 30 to 45 in good health. This chain uses TRBV11-3 with TRBJ2-3; 9 positions match TRBD2. Sequenced: central memory CD4+ T cells from blood. CDR3 region: CASSLVGTSWPDTQYF. The CDR3 DNA follows: TGTGCCAGCAGCTTAGTAGGGACTAGCTGGCCAGATACGCAGTATTTT.